The TCR beta chain described here comes from a study of shared clonotypes between healthy human individuals. Study background: Each donor had three CD4 naive, three CD4 memory, two CD8 naive and one CD8 memory plate.

The CDR3 extends over 13 amino acids. V was clipped by 5 bases and J by 3 bases, with 11 bases between them. Per the germline V gene, CDR1 is GTSNPN and CDR2 is SVGIG (reference sequence). Here immunoSEQ multiplex PCR was the method, and the copy in TCRdb shows in-frame clones only, minus some. The profile shows about 1.4 million clones, roughly 96% of them singletons. Study-level findings and limits: Larger richness was generally estimated for naive than memory subsets.

Note on this clone: The antigen remains undetermined.

CD45RA-negative memory and CD45RA+ naive subsets were split from the CD4+ cells. The chain has TRBV30 and TRBJ1-5; D remains ambiguous. The TCR was taken from a man aged 25 to 45 in good health. Sample: naive CD4+ T cells sorted from blood. Described subset: CD45RA+ positively selected. The CDR3 region is CAWEKALNQPQHF. The CDR3 DNA reads TGTGCCTGGGAAAAGGCCCTCAATCAGCCCCAGCATTTT.